This T cell receptor (beta chain) was captured in a study of T cells in Graves' hyperthyroidism and ophthalmopathy. Study details: Pretreatment peripheral blood was obtained at initial diagnosis.

The V end lost 6 bases, the J end lost 5 bases, and 17 bases lay between the germline ends. The CDR3 loop spans 14 amino acids. CDR1 SGHTA and CDR2 FQGNSA come from the germline V gene. Uncontrolled infection, other autoimmune disease, pregnancy or lactation excluded patients. Amplified TCR beta CDR3 regions came from RNA transcripts. The study used the HTBI primer set for a first-round RT-PCR of the TCR CDR3. TCRdb re-called the multiplex PCR reads through MiXCR, storing one row per CDR3 protein. The sample lists more than 500,000 distinct CDR3 sequences, about 16% occurring once. General study points: Peripheral blood also featured most of the thyroid clonotypes expanded above 0.001. In the analysis, a 13 V-J model separated ophthalmopathy from stable hyperthyroidism.

This clonotype was observed at least ten times. Antigen unknown. Specimen: blood. The TCR sequence derives from a woman aged 30 to 39 with Graves' ophthalmopathy. This sequence joins TRBV7-2 and TRBJ2-7; D unresolved. This CDR3 is CASSYGSLRDEQYF. In DNA, the CDR3 is TGTGCCAGCAGTTACGGTAGCCTAAGGGACGAGCAGTACTTC.